This passage covers 32 T cell receptor beta chains from one sample sequenced in a study of OX40 agonist ivuxolimab in advanced cancers. The repertoire was sequenced with immunoSEQ multiplex PCR; TCRdb's copy has only in-frame clones and lacks some. The sample lists under 95,000 clones, roughly 86% occurring once. This material consisted of CD4+ or CD8+ T cells sorted from blood, taken in a trial of the OX40 agonist ivuxolimab. The receptors were gathered from an adult with an advanced solid tumor such as melanoma, head and neck, liver or kidney cancer.

The V gene is TRBV7-2, the J gene TRBJ2-7, with D tentatively TRBD2 (5 bases). There are 13 residues in the CDR3. The germline V gene encodes CDR1 SGHTA and CDR2 FQGNSA. V lost 8 bases, J lost 1 base, and 12 bases lay in between. The CDR3 loop is CASGRGKSYEQYF. CDR3 DNA: TGTGCCAGCGGTAGAGGGAAATCCTACGAGCAGTACTTC.

The chain uses TRBV14 and TRBJ1-1; D might be TRBD1 (6 bases). The CDR3 is 15 amino acids. Germline V gene data show CDR1 as SGHDN and CDR2 as FVKESK. V was trimmed by 0 bases and J by 6 bases, leaving 14 bases between them. The DNA for the CDR3 is TGTGCCAGCAGCCAAGATAGATTCGGGGGCCCTGAAGCTTTCTTT. Translation: CASSQDRFGGPEAFF.

This chain links TRBV25-1 with TRBJ2-7; perhaps TRBD1 as D (6 bases). Per the germline V gene, CDR1 is MGHDK and CDR2 is SYGVNS. V gave up 6 bases and J gave up 1 base, with 16 bases separating them. This CDR3 has 15 amino acids. The CDR3 region has the DNA TGTGCCAGCAGCCCTACAGGGTATCCGTCCTACGAGCAGTACTTC. Amino acid sequence: CASSPTGYPSYEQYF.

V is TRBV30 and J is TRBJ2-7, with TRBD2 matching over 10 bases. The V and J ends lost 4 bases and 7 bases, in that order; junction bases with no gene match: 13. The length of the CDR3 is 15 residues. Germline CDR1 reads GTSNPN; CDR2 reads SVGIG (reference sequence). CDR3 in amino acids: CAWNQFSGGAGEQYF. The CDR3 DNA is TGTGCCTGGAATCAATTCAGCGGGGGGGCCGGAGAGCAGTACTTC.

This clone was detected only a few times. V is TRBV28 and J is TRBJ1-5; the D is unclear. Germline assignment: CDR1 MDHEN and CDR2 SYDVKM. V was shortened by 5 bases and J by 6 bases, with 26 bases between the two germline ends. This CDR3 has 18 residues. The CDR3 DNA follows: TGTGCCAGCAGTAGATCCATTACGGCGTCCGGTTATGGTCAGCCCCAGCATTTT. Protein product: CASSRSITASGYGQPQHF.

CDR3 DNA: TGCAGCGCCCATGGGCAGGGGAAGGGGGAAGAGGGAGCTTTCTTT. Protein product: CSAHGQGKGEEGAFF. The chain links TRBV29-1 to TRBJ1-1, with a possible D match to TRBD1 (6 bases). The V end lost 7 bases, the J end lost 10 bases, and 28 bases lay between the germline ends. The CDR3 contains 15 residues. Germline CDR1 SQVTM, CDR2 ANQGSEA.

The chain combines TRBV6-4 with TRBJ2-7; the match to TRBD1 covers 7 bases. The junction had 1 base not matched to a gene; V was cut back by 0 bases and J by 2 bases. CDR3 length: 14 amino acids. CDR1 and CDR2 (germline): MRHNA, SNTAGT. The CDR3 sequence: CASSDSGTAYEQYF. The CDR3, as DNA: TGTGCCAGCAGTGACTCCGGGACAGCCTACGAGCAGTACTTC.

This chain connects TRBV6-1 to TRBJ1-2; 8 positions agree with TRBD1. V lost 10 bases, J lost 3 bases, and 7 bases stayed unmatched. Germline loops: CDR1 MNHNS, CDR2 SASEGT. This CDR3 has 13 amino acids. The CDR3 sequence is CATSGQGYYGYTF. As DNA, the CDR3 is TGTGCCACCTCCGGACAGGGCTACTATGGCTACACCTTC.

This chain links TRBV29-1 with TRBJ2-2; TRBD2 matches at 11 bases. Germline trimming cut 5 bases from V and 6 bases from J; bases unmatched to any gene: 8. This CDR3 contains 15 residues. Germline V gene sequence: CDR1 SQVTM, CDR2 ANQGSEA. Here the CDR3 DNA reads TGCAGCGTTCAAGGCCTTAGCGGGGGGGCCGGGGAGCTGTTTTTT. This translates into CSVQGLSGGAGELFF.

The chain joins TRBV7-3 to TRBJ2-3, with 7 bases that match TRBD1. This CDR3 is built from 13 residues. The V gene's germline CDR1 is SGHTA and CDR2 FQGTGA. V lost 4 bases to trimming and J lost 7 bases; unmatched junction nucleotides: 5. The CDR3 here is CASSSYRGYTQYF. The CDR3 DNA follows: TGTGCCAGCAGCTCATACAGGGGTTATACGCAGTATTTT.

The gene calls are TRBV28 and TRBJ2-7; a possible D gene is TRBD1 (6 bases). V was shortened by 8 bases and J by 2 bases, with 13 bases between the two germline ends. CDR1 is MDHEN, CDR2 SYDVKM, per germline. The CDR3 has 13 residues. CDR3 protein: CASGRQATYEQYF. For the CDR3, the DNA is TGTGCCAGCGGTCGACAGGCTACCTACGAGCAGTACTTC.

The rearrangement uses TRBV9 and TRBJ2-5, with 7 bases matching TRBD2. The V gene end was trimmed by 0 bases and the J gene end by 6 bases; junction bases not matched to a gene: 5. The CDR3 covers 14 residues. CDR1 is SGDLS, CDR2 YYNGEE, per germline. The CDR3: CASSVGEGRQTQYF. CDR3 DNA sequence: TGTGCCAGCAGCGTAGGGGAGGGGAGGCAGACCCAGTACTTC.

V usage is TRBV2 and J usage is TRBJ2-2, with 8 bases identical to TRBD1. V shed 5 bases and J 2 bases; nucleotides not matched to a gene: 4. This CDR3 has 15 residues. Germline V gives CDR1 SNHLY, CDR2 FYNNEI. CDR3 coding DNA: TGTGCCAGCAGTCGGCAGGGGGCTAACACCGGGGAGCTGTTTTTT. Translating gives CASSRQGANTGELFF.

V gene TRBV28 combines with J gene TRBJ2-6, with a tentative D call TRBD2 (5 bases). This CDR3 has 17 amino acids. Germline lookup yields CDR1 MDHEN and CDR2 SYDVKM. Trimming pared 4 bases from V and 4 bases from J, leaving 17 bases between. CDR3 nucleotide sequence: TGTGCCAGCAGTTCCCCGTCGAGCACGGGGGGGGCCAACGTCCTGACTTTC. Protein: CASSSPSSTGGANVLTF. The variable domain in full, completed from reference TRBV28 and TRBJ2-6, reads DVKVTQSSRYLVKRTGEKVFLECVQDMDHENMFWYRQDPGLGLRLIYFSYDVKMKEKGDIPEGYSVSREKKERFSLILESASTNQTSMYLCASSSPSSTGGANVLTFGAGSRLTVL.

The chain links TRBV10-3 to TRBJ2-1, with D perhaps TRBD1 (5 bases). The germline V gene encodes CDR1 ENHRY and CDR2 SYGVKD. Trimming left V 3 bases short and J 5 bases short, with 11 bases between. The CDR3 sequence is 14 residues long. CDR3 residues: CAISDTDKNNEQFF. The CDR3 nucleotides read TGTGCCATCAGTGACACGGACAAAAACAATGAGCAGTTCTTC.

This clone was observed a few times. The chain carries TRBV4-3 and TRBJ1-1; no clear D gene. Trimming shortened V by 4 bases and J by 1 base, and 7 bases separated the two germline ends. This CDR3 comprises 13 residues. Germline CDR1 reads LGHNA; CDR2 reads YSLEER. CDR3: CASSLNRNTEAFF. The CDR3 DNA is TGCGCCAGCAGCCTAAATAGGAACACTGAAGCTTTCTTT.

The chain links TRBV27 to TRBJ2-3; 12 nucleotides align to TRBD2. This CDR3 region has 13 residues. With 6 bases clipped from V and 11 bases from J, the junction kept 6 bases outside the gene matches. CDR1 is MNHEY and CDR2 is SMNVEV in the germline V gene (reference sequence). CDR3 residues: CASRTSGGRGQYF. The CDR3 DNA follows: TGTGCCAGCAGAACTAGCGGGGGGAGGGGGCAGTATTTT.

The rearrangement joins TRBV7-9 to TRBJ1-4; no firm D call. Germline CDR1 SEHNR, CDR2 FQNEAQ (reference sequence). V was pared by 5 bases and J by 0 bases, with 16 bases between. CDR3 length: 17 amino acids. CDR3 loop: CASSAQPTFSTNEKLFF. In nucleotides, the CDR3 is TGTGCCAGCAGCGCTCAACCCACTTTTTCAACTAATGAAAAACTGTTTTTT.

The V and J genes are TRBV6-5 and TRBJ1-1; D is uncertain. Per germline, CDR1 MNHEY and CDR2 SVGAGI. V was trimmed by 7 bases and J by 6 bases, leaving 15 bases between them. The CDR3 is 13 amino acids. The CDR3 region is CASTFPRAAEAFF. The CDR3 region has the DNA TGTGCCAGCACCTTCCCTCGGGCAGCTGAAGCTTTCTTT.

The rearrangement links TRBV19 to TRBJ2-3, with D tentatively TRBD1 (6 bases). The CDR3 is 14 amino acids. V lost 4 bases to trimming and J lost 2 bases, with 10 bases between them. Germline CDR1 and CDR2: LNHDA and SQIVND (reference sequence). The CDR3 protein is CASSRGRTTDTQYF. The CDR3 DNA follows: TGTGCCAGTAGTAGGGGGCGCACCACAGATACGCAGTATTTT.

In this sample, this clone turned up a few times. The chain carries TRBV7-9 and TRBJ1-2; D unclear. This CDR3 contains 11 residues. CDR1 and CDR2 (germline): SEHNR, FQNEAQ (reference sequence). The V gene lost 1 base and the J gene lost 13 bases, with 10 bases spanning the gap. CDR3 coding DNA: TGTGCCAGCAGCTTAGTTTCAGACTGCACCTTC. Its translation is CASSLVSDCTF.

The rearrangement uses TRBV7-3 and TRBJ2-5, with D tentatively TRBD1 (6 bases). Germline loops: CDR1 SGHTA, CDR2 FQGTGA. V dropped 2 bases and J dropped 2 bases, with 15 bases sitting between them. CDR3 length equals 16 residues. The CDR3 DNA reads TGTGCCAGCAGCTTATCCGCAGGGGCGTCTCAAGAGACCCAGTACTTC. Translating gives CASSLSAGASQETQYF.

The chain uses TRBV7-9 and TRBJ1-2; maybe TRBD1 (5 bases). CDR1 is SEHNR and CDR2 is FQNEAQ in the germline V gene (reference sequence). CDR3 size: 14 residues. Trimming pared 0 bases from V and 6 bases from J, leaving 11 bases between. The CDR3 DNA reads TGTGCCAGCAGCTTAGCTTCAGGGCTGGATGGCTACACCTTC. Protein: CASSLASGLDGYTF.

The chain employs TRBV27 and TRBJ1-1; 7 positions agree with TRBD1. The CDR3 covers 17 residues. The ends lost 5 bases at V and 1 base at J; junction bases unmatched: 13. Germline V CDR1 and CDR2: MNHEY, SMNVEV (reference sequence). The CDR3 reads CASSPNGRGQRNTEAFF. The CDR3 DNA is TGTGCCAGCAGTCCCAATGGAAGGGGGCAGCGGAACACTGAAGCTTTCTTT.

The chain recombines TRBV6-6 with TRBJ2-1; unclear D gene. CDR3 length: 13 amino acids. Deletions cut 5 bases from V and 6 bases from J, with 11 bases between. The V gene's germline CDR1 is MNHNY and CDR2 SVGAGI (reference sequence). The CDR3 sequence: CASSIARANEQFF. As DNA, the CDR3 is TGTGCCAGCAGTATAGCTCGGGCCAATGAGCAGTTCTTC.

The chain is built from TRBV7-6 and TRBJ2-1; D call uncertain. The V and J ends lost 0 bases and 7 bases respectively, with 7 bases between them. The CDR3 sequence is 13 residues long. The germline V gene has CDR1 SGHVS and CDR2 FNYEAQ. In DNA, the CDR3 is TGTGCCAGCAGCTTAGCGACCTTTAATGAGCAGTTCTTC. It specifies CASSLATFNEQFF.

The V and J genes are TRBV2 and TRBJ2-5, with D maybe TRBD1 (6 bases). Trimming cost V 2 bases and J 5 bases, with 12 bases left between them. The CDR3 covers 14 residues. Germline CDR1 is SNHLY and CDR2 is FYNNEI. The DNA for the CDR3 is TGTGCCAGCAGTGAACAGGGGCGAGGGGAGACCCAGTACTTC. It translates to CASSEQGRGETQYF.

The chain links TRBV5-5 to TRBJ2-6; D is unclear. Germline CDR1 SGHKS, CDR2 YYEKEE (reference sequence). The V gene lost 1 base and the J gene lost 0 bases, with 8 bases spanning the gap. The CDR3 has 16 residues. This CDR3 is CASSLSTYSGANVLTF. CDR3 DNA: TGTGCCAGCAGCTTGTCGACTTACTCTGGGGCCAACGTCCTGACTTTC.

The rearrangement links TRBV27 to TRBJ2-5; D perhaps matches TRBD1 (6 bases). The J call is uncertain, as TRBJ2-7 better fits the DNA end. The CDR3 is 16 residues long. CDR1 is MNHEY, CDR2 SMNVEV, per germline (reference sequence). The CDR3 DNA sequence: TGTGCCAGCAGTTTAAGCCTCAGGGGAATATCCTACGAGCAGTACTTC. It specifies CASSLSLRGISYEQYF.

The rearrangement uses TRBV7-2 and TRBJ2-5; D is undetermined. From germline, CDR1 is SGHTA and CDR2 FQGNSA. V was pared by 4 bases and J by 5 bases, with 8 bases between. The CDR3 totals 12 residues. CDR3 sequence (DNA): TGTGCCAGCAGCTCGGAAAGGGAGACCCAGTACTTC. Translated: CASSSERETQYF.

Only one count was recorded for this clone. The chain carries TRBV5-6 and TRBJ1-2; D might be TRBD1 (6 bases). Trimming removed 2 bases from V and 0 bases from J, with 8 bases in between. CDR3 length equals 14 residues. Germline V gene lookup returns CDR1 SGHDT and CDR2 YYEEEE. The CDR3 nucleotides are TGTGCCAGCAGCTTTACAGGGACTAACTATGGCTACACCTTC. Its translation: CASSFTGTNYGYTF. Combining the CDR3 with reference TRBV5-6 and TRBJ1-2 gives the whole variable domain DAGVTQSPTHLIKTRGQQVTLRCSPKSGHDTVSWYQQALGQGPQFIFQYYEEEERQRGNFPDRFSGHQFPNYSSELNVNALLLGDSALYLCASSFTGTNYGYTFGSGTRLTVV.

The chain couples TRBV5-4 to TRBJ2-5, with D hard to call. CDR3 size: 12 residues. V was pared by 0 bases and J by 0 bases, with 0 bases between. From germline, CDR1 is SGHNT and CDR2 YYREEE (reference sequence). As DNA, the CDR3 is TGTGCCAGCAGCTTGGACCAAGAGACCCAGTACTTC. It is translated as CASSLDQETQYF.